This T cell receptor (beta chain) was recovered during a study of T cells in localized non-small cell lung cancer. To note about this clone: Antigen specificity is unknown.

Assay: immunoSEQ multiplex PCR; the TCRdb copy retains only in-frame clones and omits some. The sample lists some 27,000 clones; 70% to 90% were seen once. The germline CDR1 and CDR2 sequences are SGHDT and YYEEEE. The CDR3 has 17 amino acids. Trimming shortened V by 0 bases and J by 0 bases, and 13 bases separated the two germline ends. Broader study findings: There was higher T cell clonality in uninvolved adjacent lung than in tumor, and it was highest there. Greater blood T cell density accompanied longer overall survival.

This chain connects TRBV5-6 to TRBJ1-3, with no clear D. Sample: peripheral blood, taken before any cancer treatment. This sequence originates from a female donor older than 55 with stage III squamous cell lung carcinoma. CDR3 nucleotide sequence: TGTGCCAGCAGCTTGGTGCCGTTTGGCCTCTCTGGAAACACCATATATTTT. It yields the protein CASSLVPFGLSGNTIYF.